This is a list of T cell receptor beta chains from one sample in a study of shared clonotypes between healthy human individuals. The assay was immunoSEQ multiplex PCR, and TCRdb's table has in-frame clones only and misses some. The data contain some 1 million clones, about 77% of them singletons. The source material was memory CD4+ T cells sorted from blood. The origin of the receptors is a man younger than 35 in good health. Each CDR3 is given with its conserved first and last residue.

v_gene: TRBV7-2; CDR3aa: CASSPRDPQREQYF
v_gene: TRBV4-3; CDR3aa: CASSQDPGGTGGVYEQYF
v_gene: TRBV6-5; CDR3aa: CASSTSGVGANVLTF
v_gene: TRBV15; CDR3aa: CATSREASLGNEQFF
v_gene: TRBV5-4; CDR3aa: CASSLWDSRRVTF
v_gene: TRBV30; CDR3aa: CAWSPSPGELFF
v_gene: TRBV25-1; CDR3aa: CASSDPRGPGELFF
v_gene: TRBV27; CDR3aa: CASSLHRDYEQYF
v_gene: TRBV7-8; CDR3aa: CASSWDKNQPQHF
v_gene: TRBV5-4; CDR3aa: CASSLFRGSEGNTEAFF
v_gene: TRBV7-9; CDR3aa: CASSLGTNSPLHF
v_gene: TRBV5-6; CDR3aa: CASSFLRLGTGELFF
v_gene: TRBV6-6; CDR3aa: CASSSRLATGELFF
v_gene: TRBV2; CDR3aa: CASSAQGGVSNQPQHF
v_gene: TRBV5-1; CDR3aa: CASSASTGTDTQYF
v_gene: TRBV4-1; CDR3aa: CASSQGLIGYEQYF
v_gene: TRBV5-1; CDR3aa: CASRSGTSGATNEKLFF
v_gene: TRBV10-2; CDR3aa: CASSPETYEQYF
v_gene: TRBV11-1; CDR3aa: CASSISGSRYEQYF
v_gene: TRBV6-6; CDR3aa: CASSASGTGGAEQYF
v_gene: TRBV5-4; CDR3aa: CASNTEQGANTEAFF
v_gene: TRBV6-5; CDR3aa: CASSRRGADGYTF
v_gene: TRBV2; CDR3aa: CASTAGEGSNQPQHF
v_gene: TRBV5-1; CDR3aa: CASSPTGLAGLYEQYF
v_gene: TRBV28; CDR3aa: CASSSTAGTLSDGYTF
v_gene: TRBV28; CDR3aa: CASSKTGGGTGELFF
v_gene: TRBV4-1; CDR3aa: CASSQTDGSLALHF
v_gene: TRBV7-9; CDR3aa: CASSFAGIPGELFF
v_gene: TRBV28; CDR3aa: CASSSPGQGAGEQYF
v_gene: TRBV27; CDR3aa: CASSLSTREQYF
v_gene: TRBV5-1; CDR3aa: CASSLAGTPTDTQYF
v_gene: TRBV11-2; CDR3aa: CASSLEIGSYEQYF
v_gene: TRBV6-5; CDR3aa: CASSRGQDPYEQYF
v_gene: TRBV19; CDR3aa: CASSRPPANEKLFF
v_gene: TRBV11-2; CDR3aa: CASSLDPGVGQPQHF
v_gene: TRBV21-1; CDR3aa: CASSLDPGPVQYF
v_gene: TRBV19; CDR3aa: CASSILRQGEGGANVLTF